The entry below gives a single T cell receptor beta chain sequence along with its context. Its antigen is currently unknown. This CDR3 spans 17 amino acids. The V gene end was trimmed by 5 bases and the J gene end by 4 bases; junction bases not matched to a gene: 15. The germline CDR1 and CDR2 sequences are LNHNV and YYDKDF (reference sequence). 60 Vbeta and 13 Jbeta primers were used in PCR. TCRdb's copy holds only in-frame clones and misses some; the assay was immunoSEQ multiplex PCR. Among 150,000 to 200,000 clones listed, around 85% were seen once. This sample is drawn from a study of cytomegalovirus exposure and HLA in healthy donors. Broader study findings: V- and J-gene trimming in TCR beta was tied to a missense DCLRE1C variant by an analysis performed later. In a later analysis, productive TCRs from donors in an Asian-associated ancestry cluster reportedly carried fewer N-insertions than the cohort mean.

The sequenced material came from PBMCs. This TCR derives from a man aged 35 to 55 in good health and CMV-seronegative. V gene TRBV15 combines with J gene TRBJ2-3; TRBD1 matches 7 bases. The CDR3 DNA is TGTGCCACCAGCGGAAACCCCAGACAGGGCAGCCCAGATACGCAGTATTTT. As protein: CATSGNPRQGSPDTQYF.